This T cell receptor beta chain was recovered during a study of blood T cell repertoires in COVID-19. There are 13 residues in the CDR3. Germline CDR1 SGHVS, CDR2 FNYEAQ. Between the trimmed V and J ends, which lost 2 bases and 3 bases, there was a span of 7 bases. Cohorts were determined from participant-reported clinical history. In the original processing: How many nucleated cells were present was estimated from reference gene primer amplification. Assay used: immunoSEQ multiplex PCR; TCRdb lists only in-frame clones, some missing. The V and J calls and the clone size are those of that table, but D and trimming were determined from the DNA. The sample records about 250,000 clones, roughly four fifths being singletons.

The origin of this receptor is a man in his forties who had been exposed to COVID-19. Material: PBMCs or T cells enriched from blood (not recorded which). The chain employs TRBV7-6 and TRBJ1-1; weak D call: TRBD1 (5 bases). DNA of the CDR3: TGTGCCAGCAGCTTACAGGGCTACACTGAAGCTTTCTTT. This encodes CASSLQGYTEAFF.